This is a list of T cell receptor beta chains from one sample in a study of T cell changes during pregnancy in multiple sclerosis. Measured with immunoSEQ multiplex PCR; TCRdb has only the in-frame clones, and not every one. This sample has 50,000 to 55,000 clones, with roughly 91% found just once. Here the sequenced sample was CD4+ T cells from peripheral blood mononuclear cells, taken in the third trimester of pregnancy. The receptor source for this set is a female donor with multiple sclerosis, enrolled in a pregnancy study. Both conserved end residues are part of each CDR3. The D gene is left open where the match is weak. Size is stated for part of the rows, as once, few or many counts, or as a class when the clone is expanded.

j_gene,abundance,d_gene,v_gene,CDR3aa,CDR3nt
TRBJ2-5,NA,NA,TRBV19,CASSGQKETQYF,TGTGCCAGTAGTGGCCAGAAAGAGACCCAGTACTTC
TRBJ2-7,NA,TRBD1,TRBV18,CASSPGTGLNEQYF,TGTGCCAGCTCACCTGGGACAGGGTTGAACGAGCAGTACTTC
TRBJ1-1,NA,TRBD1,TRBV5-1,CASSLVRGRVNTEAFF,TGCGCCAGCAGCTTGGTGAGGGGGCGGGTGAACACTGAAGCTTTCTTT
TRBJ2-3,NA,TRBD1,TRBV14,CASSQGGQIADTQYF,TGTGCCAGCAGCCAAGGGGGACAGATAGCAGATACGCAGTATTTT
TRBJ1-5,NA,TRBD1,TRBV5-4,CASSLSGTGIHQPQHF,TGTGCCAGCAGCTTATCCGGGACAGGCATCCATCAGCCCCAGCATTTT
TRBJ1-2,NA,NA,TRBV5-4,CASSLEPDYGYTF,TGTGCCAGCAGCTTGGAGCCGGACTATGGCTACACCTTC
TRBJ2-7,NA,NA,TRBV2,CASSELGSVGAYEQYF,TGTGCCAGCAGTGAACTCGGCAGCGTAGGGGCTTACGAGCAGTACTTC
TRBJ1-1,NA,TRBD1,TRBV2,CASTASGRGPFF,TGTGCCAGCACCGCAAGCGGCAGGGGGCCTTTCTTT
TRBJ1-5,NA,TRBD1,TRBV10-3,CAISDPDRAGTYSNQPQHF,TGTGCCATCAGTGACCCGGACAGGGCCGGGACTTATAGCAATCAGCCCCAGCATTTT
TRBJ1-6,NA,TRBD1,TRBV5-4,CASSSDWTGGNSPLHF,TGTGCCAGCAGCTCAGACTGGACAGGGGGGAATTCACCCCTCCACTTT
TRBJ2-7,NA,NA,TRBV27,CASSLSSRGLHEQYF,TGTGCCAGCAGTTTATCGAGCAGGGGCCTCCACGAGCAGTACTTC
TRBJ2-3,NA,NA,TRBV30,CAWRDSHSSTDTQYF,TGTGCCTGGAGGGACTCGCACTCTAGCACAGATACGCAGTATTTT
TRBJ1-1,NA,TRBD1,TRBV4-1,CASKARGDTEAFF,TGCGCCAGCAAGGCCAGGGGGGACACTGAAGCTTTCTTT
TRBJ2-1,NA,TRBD2,TRBV2,CASRGPGGLREQFF,TGTGCCAGCCGAGGGCCGGGGGGGCTTCGTGAGCAGTTCTTC
TRBJ1-2,NA,NA,TRBV5-1,CASSQEQGNLYGYTF,TGCGCCAGCAGCCAGGAACAGGGAAATCTCTATGGCTACACCTTC
TRBJ1-6,NA,NA,TRBV30,CAWGQTNSPLHF,TGTGCCTGGGGACAGACTAATTCACCCCTCCACTTT
TRBJ2-1,NA,NA,TRBV7-9,CASSKRPGHPSSYNEQFF,TGTGCCAGCAGCAAACGTCCGGGACACCCGAGCTCCTACAATGAGCAGTTCTTC
TRBJ2-1,NA,NA,TRBV19,CASSPTGRRSGWIYNEQFF,TGTGCCAGTAGTCCAACCGGTCGACGGAGCGGGTGGATATACAATGAGCAGTTCTTC
TRBJ1-6,NA,TRBD1,TRBV19,CASSTQGVNSPLHF,TGTGCCAGTAGTACACAGGGGGTGAATTCACCCCTCCACTTT
TRBJ1-3,NA,TRBD1,TRBV7-9,CASHSDRGIRSGNTIYF,TGTGCCAGCCACTCGGACAGGGGGATTCGTTCTGGAAACACCATATATTTT
TRBJ2-7,NA,NA,TRBV14,CASSQFAPAQGGEQYF,TGTGCCAGCAGCCAATTCGCCCCGGCGCAGGGCGGCGAGCAGTACTTC
TRBJ1-5,NA,NA,TRBV5-4,CASSSAKPERGYQHF,TGTGCCAGCAGCTCGGCGAAGCCAGAGCGTGGGTACCAGCATTTT
TRBJ1-1,NA,TRBD1,TRBV5-5,CASSFGTEPEAFF,TGTGCCAGCAGCTTCGGGACAGAACCTGAAGCTTTCTTT
TRBJ1-6,NA,NA,TRBV9,CASSVDSGGPSPLHF,TGTGCCAGCAGCGTAGATTCAGGAGGGCCTTCACCCCTCCACTTT
TRBJ2-3,once,NA,TRBV11-1,CASSGDRLPTDTQYF,TGTGCCAGCAGCGGCGACAGGCTCCCCACAGATACGCAGTATTTT
TRBJ1-1,NA,NA,TRBV5-6,CASSLDRNTEAFF,TGTGCCAGCAGTCTGGACAGGAACACTGAAGCTTTCTTT
TRBJ2-5,once,TRBD2,TRBV11-2,CASSVGGGRQETQYF,TGTGCCAGCAGCGTAGGCGGGGGAAGACAAGAGACCCAGTACTTC
TRBJ2-2,few,TRBD2,TRBV7-3,CASSLPSGGTGELFF,TGTGCCAGCAGCTTACCTAGCGGGGGGACCGGGGAGCTGTTTTTT
TRBJ1-1,NA,NA,TRBV5-4,CASSLVGGGPNTEAFF,TGTGCCAGCAGCTTGGTGGGGGGGGGCCCGAACACTGAAGCTTTCTTT
TRBJ1-3,once,NA,TRBV5-6,CASSLGASKFSGNTIYF,TGTGCCAGCAGCTTGGGGGCCAGCAAGTTCTCTGGAAACACCATATATTTT
TRBJ1-1,NA,NA,TRBV19,CASSIVAGGTEAFF,TGTGCCAGTAGTATAGTGGCAGGAGGCACTGAAGCTTTCTTT
TRBJ1-2,NA,NA,TRBV9,CASSVADRSPLAYGYTF,TGTGCCAGCAGCGTAGCCGACAGGTCCCCCCTAGCCTATGGCTACACCTTC
TRBJ2-7,NA,TRBD1,TRBV30,CAWRKAGTGYSEQYF,TGTGCCTGGAGGAAAGCTGGGACAGGGTACTCCGAGCAGTACTTC
TRBJ2-7,NA,TRBD1,TRBV18,CASSPGGQGHEQYF,TGTGCCAGCTCACCTGGAGGACAGGGCCACGAGCAGTACTTC
TRBJ1-3,NA,NA,TRBV27,CASSPLGGAGNTIYF,TGTGCCAGCAGCCCACTAGGGGGAGCTGGAAACACCATATATTTT
TRBJ1-6,NA,NA,TRBV30,CAWSVQGTSPLHF,TGTGCCTGGAGTGTACAGGGAACCTCACCCCTCCACTTT
TRBJ2-7,NA,NA,TRBV15,CATSRDPLKGGEYEQYF,TGTGCCACCAGCAGAGATCCCCTAAAGGGGGGGGAATACGAGCAGTACTTC
TRBJ1-1,NA,NA,TRBV7-9,CASSLSGNTEAFF,TGTGCCAGCAGCTTGTCCGGTAACACTGAAGCTTTCTTT
TRBJ1-4,NA,TRBD1,TRBV13,CASSLGSPGTGYEKLFF,TGTGCCAGCAGCTTAGGGAGCCCCGGGACAGGGTATGAAAAACTGTTTTTT
TRBJ1-5,NA,NA,TRBV2,CASKGPVPEGSNQPQHF,TGTGCCAGCAAGGGGCCAGTCCCGGAGGGGAGCAATCAGCCCCAGCATTTT
TRBJ2-5,NA,NA,TRBV5-4,CASSLVGGQETQYF,TGTGCCAGCAGCTTGGTGGGGGGCCAAGAGACCCAGTACTTC
TRBJ2-4,NA,NA,TRBV19,CASKVVGEAKNIQYF,TGTGCCAGTAAAGTTGTGGGCGAAGCCAAAAACATTCAGTACTTC
TRBJ2-7,NA,NA,TRBV5-1,CASSLGGLSYEQYF,TGCGCCAGCAGCTTGGGGGGCCTTAGCTACGAGCAGTACTTC
TRBJ1-1,NA,NA,TRBV6-6,CASNSGTPNTEAFF,TGTGCCAGCAATTCCGGGACACCAAACACTGAAGCTTTCTTT
TRBJ2-5,NA,NA,TRBV19,CASSPPLAVQETQYF,TGTGCCAGTAGCCCGCCCCTGGCGGTCCAAGAGACCCAGTACTTC
TRBJ2-1,NA,TRBD1,TRBV5-1,CASRETGEIYNEQFF,TGCGCCAGCAGGGAGACAGGGGAGATCTACAATGAGCAGTTCTTC
TRBJ2-7,NA,NA,TRBV14,CASSQDRDLPYEQYF,TGTGCCAGCAGCCAAGACAGGGATCTCCCCTACGAGCAGTACTTC